This entry features one T cell receptor beta chain sequence. Its antigen remains unknown. The PCR contained 60 Vbeta and 13 Jbeta primers. Clones were read by immunoSEQ multiplex PCR, and TCRdb kept only the in-frame ones, dropping some. This sample's table reports around 140,000 clones. V shed 7 bases and J 3 bases; nucleotides not matched to a gene: 5. The CDR3 contains 14 residues. CDR1 and CDR2 (germline): LNHDA, SQIVND (reference sequence). The data belong to a study of cytomegalovirus exposure and HLA in healthy donors. Study-level results: Altogether, more than 150 TCR beta chains were recorded as cytomegalovirus-associated.

Sample: PBMCs. This chain links TRBV19 with TRBJ1-2, with TRBD1 matching 10 bases. This receptor was identified in a woman aged 40-49 years in good health and CMV-seronegative. DNA for the CDR3: TGTGCCAGTATCCTGACAGGGGGCGACTATGGCTACACCTTC. Translated, it gives CASILTGGDYGYTF.